The clone carrying this T cell receptor beta chain was seen a handful of times. Its antigen remains unidentified. The study profiled TCR beta VDJ and CDR3 using genomic DNA as template. TCRdb ran MiXCR on the reads and lists one entry per CDR3 protein. The sample includes roughly 240,000 distinct CDR3 sequences, 40% to 50% seen only once; the top ten take 7% to 9.5%. CDR3 size: 16 residues. Germline V gene lookup returns CDR1 SEHNR and CDR2 FQNEAQ (reference sequence). J gave up 6 bases and V 1 base, and 8 bases lay outside the gene matches. Before being chosen for sequencing, patients had shown CD8+CD57+ cell expansion by flow cytometry. All participating patients were living with severe acquired aplastic anemia. No patient had been given any therapy when blood was sampled. This sample stems from a study of CD8+CD57+ T cells in acquired aplastic anemia. Whole-study context: On average, sorted CD4+ and CD8+ cells gave 2.5 to 4 ug of DNA. Study findings and constraints: CD8+ Simpson's diversity did not differ significantly between patients and controls.

The sample taken for sequencing was sorted CD4+, CD8+, or CD8+CD57+ T cells (not recorded which) from PBMCs. This chain uses TRBV7-9 with TRBJ2-1, with 8 bases that match TRBD1. This sequence was found in a human donor with aplastic anemia. Here the CDR3 reads CASSLEAGGPSNEQFF. CDR3 nucleotide sequence: TGTGCCAGCAGCTTAGAGGCAGGGGGCCCCTCCAATGAGCAGTTCTTC.